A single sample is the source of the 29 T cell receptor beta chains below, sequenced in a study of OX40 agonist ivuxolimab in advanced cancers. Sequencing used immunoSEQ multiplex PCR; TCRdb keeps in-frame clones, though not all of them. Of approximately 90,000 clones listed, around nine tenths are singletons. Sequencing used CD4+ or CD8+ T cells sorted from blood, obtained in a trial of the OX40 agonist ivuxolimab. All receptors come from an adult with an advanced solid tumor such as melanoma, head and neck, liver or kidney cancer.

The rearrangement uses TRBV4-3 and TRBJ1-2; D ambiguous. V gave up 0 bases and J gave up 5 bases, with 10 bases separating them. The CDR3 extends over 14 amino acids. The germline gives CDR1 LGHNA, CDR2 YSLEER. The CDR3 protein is CASSQEGGSYGYTF. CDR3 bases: TGCGCCAGCAGCCAAGAGGGTGGGAGTTATGGCTACACCTTC.

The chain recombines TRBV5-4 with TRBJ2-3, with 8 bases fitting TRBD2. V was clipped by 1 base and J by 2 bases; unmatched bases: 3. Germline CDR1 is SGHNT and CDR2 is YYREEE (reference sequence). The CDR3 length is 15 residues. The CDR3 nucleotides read TGTGCCAGCAGCTTGAGTAGCGGGGACACAGATACGCAGTATTTT. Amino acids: CASSLSSGDTDTQYF.

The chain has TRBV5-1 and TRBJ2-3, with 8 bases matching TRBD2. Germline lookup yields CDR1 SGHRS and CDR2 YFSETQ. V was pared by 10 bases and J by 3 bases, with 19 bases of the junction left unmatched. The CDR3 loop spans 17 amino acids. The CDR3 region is CASSRGAGALLTDTQYF. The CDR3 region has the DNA TGCGCCTCCTCACGGGGAGCGGGGGCGCTTCTAACAGATACGCAGTATTTT.

The CDR3 loop reads CASSQGLSYEQYF. In DNA, the CDR3 is TGTGCCAGCAGCCAGGGCCTGTCCTACGAGCAGTACTTC. This sequence joins TRBV5-4 and TRBJ2-7, with a tentative D call TRBD1 (5 bases). Looked up from germline, CDR1 is SGHNT and CDR2 is YYREEE (reference sequence). Deletions cut 4 bases from V and 1 base from J, with 9 bases between. The CDR3 loop spans 13 amino acids.

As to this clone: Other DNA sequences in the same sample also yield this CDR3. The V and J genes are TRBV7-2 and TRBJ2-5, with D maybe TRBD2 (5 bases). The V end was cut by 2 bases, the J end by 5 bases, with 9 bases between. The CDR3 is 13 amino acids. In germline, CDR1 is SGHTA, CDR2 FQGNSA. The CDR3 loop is CASSLRGSETQYF. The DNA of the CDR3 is TGTGCCAGCAGCTTACGAGGGTCTGAGACCCAGTACTTC.

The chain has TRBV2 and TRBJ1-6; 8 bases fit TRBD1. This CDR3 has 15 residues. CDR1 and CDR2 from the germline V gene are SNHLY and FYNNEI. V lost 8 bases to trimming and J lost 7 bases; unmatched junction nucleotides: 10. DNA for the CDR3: TGTGCCAGCCATACTCAGGGGGCACAGAATTCACCCCTCCACTTT. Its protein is CASHTQGAQNSPLHF.

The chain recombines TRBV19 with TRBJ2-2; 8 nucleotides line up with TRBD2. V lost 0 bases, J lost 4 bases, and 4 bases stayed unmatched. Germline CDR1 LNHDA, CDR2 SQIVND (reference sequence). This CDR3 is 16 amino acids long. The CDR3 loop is CASSIDRAGGTGELFF. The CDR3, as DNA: TGTGCCAGTAGTATAGATCGCGCGGGGGGCACCGGGGAGCTGTTTTTT.

CDR3 bases: TGTGCCAGCAGTGCTAACTATGGCTACACCTTC. Translating it yields CASSANYGYTF. The chain employs TRBV6-1 and TRBJ1-2; D is unclear. CDR1 MNHNS and CDR2 SASEGT come from the germline V gene. The CDR3 runs 11 residues. V gave up 4 bases and J gave up 0 bases, with 0 bases separating them.

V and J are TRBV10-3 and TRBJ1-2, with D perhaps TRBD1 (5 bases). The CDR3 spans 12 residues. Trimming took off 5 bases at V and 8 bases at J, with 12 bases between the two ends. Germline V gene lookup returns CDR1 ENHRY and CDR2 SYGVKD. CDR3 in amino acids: CAISPQVGGYTF. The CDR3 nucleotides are TGTGCCATCAGTCCACAGGTTGGGGGCTACACCTTC.

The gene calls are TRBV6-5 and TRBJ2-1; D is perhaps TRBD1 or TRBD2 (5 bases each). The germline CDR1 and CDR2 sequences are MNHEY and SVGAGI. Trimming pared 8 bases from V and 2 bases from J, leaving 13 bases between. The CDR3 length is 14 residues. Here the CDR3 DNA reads TGTGCCAGCCGCTCCGGGGCTACCTACAATGAGCAGTTCTTC. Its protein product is CASRSGATYNEQFF.

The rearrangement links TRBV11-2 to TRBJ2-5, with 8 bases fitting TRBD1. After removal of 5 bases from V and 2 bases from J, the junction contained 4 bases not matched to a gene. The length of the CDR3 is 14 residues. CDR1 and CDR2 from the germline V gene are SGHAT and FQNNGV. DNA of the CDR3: TGTGCCAGCAGCCTGGGGACAGGTCAAGAGACCCAGTACTTC. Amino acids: CASSLGTGQETQYF.

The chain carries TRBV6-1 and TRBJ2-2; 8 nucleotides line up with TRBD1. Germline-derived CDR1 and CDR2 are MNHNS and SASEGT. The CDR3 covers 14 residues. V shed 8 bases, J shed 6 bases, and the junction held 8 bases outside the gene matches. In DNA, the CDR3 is TGTGCCAGCTGGGGACAGGTCTCCCCCGGGGAGCTGTTTTTT. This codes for CASWGQVSPGELFF.

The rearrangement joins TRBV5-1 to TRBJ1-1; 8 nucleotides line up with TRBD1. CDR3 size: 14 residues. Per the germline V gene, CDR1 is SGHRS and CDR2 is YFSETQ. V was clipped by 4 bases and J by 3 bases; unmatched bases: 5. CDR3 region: CASSRGQVDTEAFF. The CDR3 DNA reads TGCGCCAGCAGCCGGGGACAGGTTGACACTGAAGCTTTCTTT. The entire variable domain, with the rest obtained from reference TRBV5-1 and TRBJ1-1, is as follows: KAGVTQTPRYLIKTRGQQVTLSCSPISGHRSVSWYQQTPGQGLQFLFEYFSETQRNKGNFPGRFSGRQFSNSRSEMNVSTLELGDSALYLCASSRGQVDTEAFFGQGTRLTVV.

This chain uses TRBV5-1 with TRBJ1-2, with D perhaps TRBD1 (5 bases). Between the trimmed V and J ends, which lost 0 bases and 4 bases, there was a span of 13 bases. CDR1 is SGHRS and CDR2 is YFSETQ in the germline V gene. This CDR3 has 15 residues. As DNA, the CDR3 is TGCGCCAGCAGCTTGGAGGGAGGGGCCGGCTATGGCTACACCTTC. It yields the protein CASSLEGGAGYGYTF.

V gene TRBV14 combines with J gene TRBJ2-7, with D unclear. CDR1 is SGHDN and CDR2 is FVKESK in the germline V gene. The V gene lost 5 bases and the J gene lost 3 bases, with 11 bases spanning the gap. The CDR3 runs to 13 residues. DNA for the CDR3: TGTGCCAGCAGCAGGACCGATTACTACGAGCAGTACTTC. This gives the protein CASSRTDYYEQYF.

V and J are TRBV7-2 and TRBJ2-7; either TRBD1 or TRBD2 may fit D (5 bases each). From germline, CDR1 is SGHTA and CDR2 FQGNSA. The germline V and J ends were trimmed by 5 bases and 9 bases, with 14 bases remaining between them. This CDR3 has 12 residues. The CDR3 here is CASSPPGAGQYF. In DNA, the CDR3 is TGTGCCAGCAGCCCCCCCGGGGCGGGGCAGTACTTC.

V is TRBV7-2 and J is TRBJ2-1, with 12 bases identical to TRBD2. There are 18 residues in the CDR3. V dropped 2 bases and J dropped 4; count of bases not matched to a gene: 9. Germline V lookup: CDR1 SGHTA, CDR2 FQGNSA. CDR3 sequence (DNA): TGTGCCAGCAGCTTAAGGCTAGCGGGGGGGCGACGATACAATGAGCAGTTCTTC. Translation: CASSLRLAGGRRYNEQFF. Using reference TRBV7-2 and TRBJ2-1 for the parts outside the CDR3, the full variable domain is GAGVSQSPSNKVTEKGKDVELRCDPISGHTALYWYRQSLGQGLEFLIYFQGNSAPDKSGLPSDRFSAERTGGSVSTLTIQRTQQEDSAVYLCASSLRLAGGRRYNEQFFGPGTRLTVL.

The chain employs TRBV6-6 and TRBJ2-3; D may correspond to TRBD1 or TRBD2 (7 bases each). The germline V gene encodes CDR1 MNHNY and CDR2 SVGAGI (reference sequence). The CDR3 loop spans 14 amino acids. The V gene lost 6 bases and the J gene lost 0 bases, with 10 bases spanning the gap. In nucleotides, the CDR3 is TGTGCCAGCAGCAGGGGGGGGAGCACAGATACGCAGTATTTT. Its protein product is CASSRGGSTDTQYF.

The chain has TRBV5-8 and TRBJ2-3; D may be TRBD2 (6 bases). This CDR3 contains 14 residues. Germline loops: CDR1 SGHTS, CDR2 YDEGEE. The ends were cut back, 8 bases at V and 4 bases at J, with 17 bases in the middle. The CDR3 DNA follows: TGTGCCAGTGGGCGGGGCCGCCCTCCAGATACGCAGTATTTT. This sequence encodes CASGRGRPPDTQYF.

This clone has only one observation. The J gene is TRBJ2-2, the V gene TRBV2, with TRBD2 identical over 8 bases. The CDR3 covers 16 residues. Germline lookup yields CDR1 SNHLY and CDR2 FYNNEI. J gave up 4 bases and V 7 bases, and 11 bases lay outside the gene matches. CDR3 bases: TGTGCCAGCATTCCCAGCGGGGGCTTGGGCACCGGGGAGCTGTTTTTT. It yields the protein CASIPSGGLGTGELFF.

The CDR3 protein is CASSQNDSPYGYTF. The CDR3 DNA sequence: TGCGCCAGCAGCCAGAACGACAGCCCTTATGGCTACACCTTC. The genes are TRBV4-3 and TRBJ1-2; possibly TRBD1 for D (5 bases). V was cut by 3 bases and J by 5 bases, with 13 bases left in between. This CDR3 contains 14 residues. Germline V gene lookup returns CDR1 LGHNA and CDR2 YSLEER.

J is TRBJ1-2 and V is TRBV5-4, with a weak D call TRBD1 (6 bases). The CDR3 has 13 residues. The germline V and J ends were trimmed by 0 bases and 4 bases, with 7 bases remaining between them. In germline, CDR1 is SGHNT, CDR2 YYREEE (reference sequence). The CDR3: CASSLEGGYGYTF. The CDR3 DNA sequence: TGTGCCAGCAGCTTGGAAGGGGGCTATGGCTACACCTTC.

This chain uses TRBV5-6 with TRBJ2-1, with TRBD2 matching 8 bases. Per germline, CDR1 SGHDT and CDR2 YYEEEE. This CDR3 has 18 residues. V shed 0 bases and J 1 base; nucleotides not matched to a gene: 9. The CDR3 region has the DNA TGTGCCAGCAGCTTGGTCTTAGCGGGGACTACTTCCTACAATGAGCAGTTCTTC. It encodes CASSLVLAGTTSYNEQFF.

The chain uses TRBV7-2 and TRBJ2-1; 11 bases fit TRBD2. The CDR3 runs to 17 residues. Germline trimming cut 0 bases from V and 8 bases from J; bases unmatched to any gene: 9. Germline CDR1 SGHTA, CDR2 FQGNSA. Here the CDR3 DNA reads TGTGCCAGCAGCTTAGCTTTAGCGGGGGGGCCAGGGGATGAGCAGTTCTTC. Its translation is CASSLALAGGPGDEQFF.

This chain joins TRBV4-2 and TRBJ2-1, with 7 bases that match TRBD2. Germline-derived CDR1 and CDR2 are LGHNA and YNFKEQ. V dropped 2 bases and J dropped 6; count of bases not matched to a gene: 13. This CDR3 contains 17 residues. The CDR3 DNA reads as TGTGCCAGCAGCCAACTCTCCACTAGCGAGACTTTCAATGAGCAGTTCTTC. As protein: CASSQLSTSETFNEQFF.

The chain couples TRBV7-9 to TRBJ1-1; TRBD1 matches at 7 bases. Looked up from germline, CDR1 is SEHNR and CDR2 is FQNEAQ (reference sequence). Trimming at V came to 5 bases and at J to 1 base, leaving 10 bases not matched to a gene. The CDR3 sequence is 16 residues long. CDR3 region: CASSTRDSRKNTEAFF. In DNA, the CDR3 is TGTGCCAGCAGCACGCGGGACAGTCGGAAGAACACTGAAGCTTTCTTT.

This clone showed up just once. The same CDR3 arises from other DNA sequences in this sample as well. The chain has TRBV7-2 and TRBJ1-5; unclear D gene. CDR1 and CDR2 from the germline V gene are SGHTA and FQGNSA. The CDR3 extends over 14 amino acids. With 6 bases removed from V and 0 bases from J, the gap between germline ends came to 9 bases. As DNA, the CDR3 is TGTGCCAGCAGTTCCTACTATAGCAATCAGCCCCAGCATTTT. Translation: CASSSYYSNQPQHF.

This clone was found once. The CDR3 spells CASSLAGGQGEAFF. As DNA, the CDR3 is TGTGCCAGCAGCTTGGCCGGGGGACAGGGTGAAGCTTTCTTT. This sequence joins TRBV5-5 and TRBJ1-1; 9 bases map to TRBD1. Trimming cost V 0 bases and J 7 bases; bases outside gene matches: 4. This CDR3 spans 14 amino acids. The V gene's germline CDR1 is SGHKS and CDR2 YYEKEE (reference sequence).

The CDR3 nucleotides are TGTGCCAGCAGTCAAAGGGGGCACAATGAGCAGTTCTTC. Its translation: CASSQRGHNEQFF. V gene TRBV6-1 combines with J gene TRBJ2-1; 7 nucleotides align to TRBD1. V dropped 5 bases and J dropped 5; count of bases not matched to a gene: 3. CDR1 MNHNS and CDR2 SASEGT come from the germline V gene. This CDR3 spans 13 amino acids.